This T cell receptor beta chain stems from a study of cytomegalovirus exposure and HLA in healthy donors. The V end was cut by 5 bases, the J end by 0 bases, with 19 bases between. The CDR3 is 17 amino acids. The germline V gene encodes CDR1 SGHTA and CDR2 FQGNSA. In this sample, this clone turned up once. Primers: 60 Vbeta forward and 13 Jbeta reverse. Profiling relied on immunoSEQ multiplex PCR, and the TCRdb table lists in-frame clones only, not all of them. The table includes roughly 130,000 clones, approximately 79% detected once. The sequence came from a man younger than 35 in good health and CMV-seronegative. Sequencing input: PBMCs. This chain uses TRBV7-2 with TRBJ1-2; D is unresolved. The CDR3 loop reads CASSPTPLAHSNYGYTF. The CDR3, as DNA: TGTGCCAGCAGCCCCACCCCTTTAGCACATTCTAACTATGGCTACACCTTC.